Listed here are 5 T cell receptor beta chains from one sample, sequenced in a study of cytomegalovirus exposure and HLA in healthy donors. This PCR relied on a set of 60 Vbeta primers and 13 Jbeta primers. Assay: immunoSEQ multiplex PCR; the TCRdb copy retains only in-frame clones and omits some. The sample yields 130,000 or so clones, more than 75% seen once. The sequenced material came from PBMCs. These receptors were taken from a woman in her 30s in good health and CMV-seronegative.

V gene TRBV27 combines with J gene TRBJ1-5, with D perhaps TRBD1 (6 bases). CDR1 is MNHEY, CDR2 SMNVEV, per germline (reference sequence). V lost 7 bases and J 5 bases, leaving 12 bases between the germline ends. The CDR3 extends over 13 amino acids. The CDR3 is CASNDRRDQPQHF. CDR3 in DNA: TGTGCCAGCAACGACAGGAGAGATCAGCCCCAGCATTTT.

The chain has TRBV30 and TRBJ2-7; 8 bases map to TRBD2. The germline gives CDR1 GTSNPN, CDR2 SVGIG (reference sequence). V lost 1 base to trimming and J lost 1 base; unmatched junction nucleotides: 9. This CDR3 spans 16 amino acids. For the CDR3, the DNA is TGTGCCTGGAGTGACGAGGGCGGGGGGCGTTCCTACGAGCAGTACTTC. Its translation is CAWSDEGGGRSYEQYF.

This clone was observed once. The chain recombines TRBV2 with TRBJ2-2, with TRBD1 matching over 7 bases. The CDR3 loop spans 15 amino acids. The junction had 6 bases not matched to a gene; V was cut back by 6 bases and J by 2 bases. Germline CDR1 and CDR2: SNHLY and FYNNEI. CDR3 region: CASRPGTVNTGELFF. CDR3 DNA sequence: TGTGCCAGCAGACCCGGGACAGTAAACACCGGGGAGCTGTTTTTT.

The V call is TRBV28, the J call TRBJ1-5; maybe TRBD1 (5 bases). Looked up from germline, CDR1 is MDHEN and CDR2 is SYDVKM. V was trimmed by 4 bases and J by 9 bases, leaving 25 bases between them. The length of the CDR3 is 17 residues. Written as DNA, the CDR3 is TGTGCCAGCAGTTCCGACCCTCCTTGGGGACGGGAGGGGCCCCAGCATTTT. Translation gives CASSSDPPWGREGPQHF.

The chain links TRBV28 to TRBJ1-2, with D unresolved. V lost 3 bases and J lost 4, with 9 bases in between. This CDR3 is built from 13 residues. Germline V CDR1 and CDR2: MDHEN, SYDVKM. The CDR3 nucleotides read TGTGCCAGCAGTTTCGAGGGTGGCTATGGCTACACCTTC. This codes for CASSFEGGYGYTF.